Each of the 9 T cell receptor beta chains below was sequenced from the same sample in a study of blood T cell repertoires in COVID-19. The data were produced by immunoSEQ multiplex PCR, yet TCRdb's version contains in-frame clones alone and is incomplete. The sample includes 30,000 to 40,000 clones, over 60% of them seen just once. The sample comprised peripheral blood. The receptors come from a human donor in a cohort sampled during active COVID-19.

The rearrangement joins TRBV6-5 to TRBJ2-1, with 8 bases that match TRBD1. Looked up from germline, CDR1 is MNHEY and CDR2 is SVGAGI. The V and J ends lost 3 bases and 7 bases, in that order; junction bases with no gene match: 5. The CDR3 runs to 14 residues. CDR3 bases: TGTGCCAGCAGTTATGACACAGGGGGAAATGAGCAGTTCTTC. It encodes CASSYDTGGNEQFF.

The chain links TRBV14 to TRBJ2-1; D is possibly TRBD2 (6 bases). The CDR3 totals 13 residues. V lost 4 bases and J 10 bases, leaving 14 bases between the germline ends. Per germline, CDR1 SGHDN and CDR2 FVKESK. The DNA for the CDR3 is TGTGCCAGCAGCCCGGGACTGGGACGCGAGCAGTTCTTC. It is translated as CASSPGLGREQFF. The variable domain in full, completed from reference TRBV14 and TRBJ2-1, reads EAGVTQFPSHSVIEKGQTVTLRCDPISGHDNLYWYRRVMGKEIKFLLHFVKESKQDESGMPNNRFLAERTGGTYSTLKVQPAELEDSGVYFCASSPGLGREQFFGPGTRLTVL.

V usage is TRBV7-9 and J usage is TRBJ2-1; D gene ambiguous. This CDR3 contains 15 residues. Germline-derived CDR1 and CDR2 are SEHNR and FQNEAQ (reference sequence). V lost 1 base and J 4 bases, leaving 11 bases between the germline ends. DNA for the CDR3: TGTGCCAGCAGCTTAGAATTCAACAGATACAATGAGCAGTTCTTC. Protein product: CASSLEFNRYNEQFF.

The CDR3 region is CASSLARTPSFF. DNA of the CDR3: TGTGCCAGCAGCTTAGCAAGGACACCCTCTTTCTTT. This sequence joins TRBV7-9 and TRBJ1-1; D possibly corresponds to TRBD1 (5 bases). This CDR3 contains 12 residues. Germline values: CDR1 SEHNR, CDR2 FQNEAQ (reference sequence). Trimming removed 0 bases from V and 12 bases from J, with 11 bases in between.

The J gene is TRBJ2-5, the V gene TRBV2; 12 bases match TRBD2. Trimming at V came to 6 bases and at J to 4 bases, leaving 3 bases not matched to a gene. The CDR3 spans 14 residues. Per germline, CDR1 SNHLY and CDR2 FYNNEI. This CDR3 is CASRGGLAGETQYF. The CDR3 DNA reads TGTGCCAGCAGAGGGGGACTAGCGGGAGAGACCCAGTACTTC.

The chain links TRBV6-5 to TRBJ1-5; perhaps TRBD1 as D (6 bases). V gave up 6 bases and J gave up 3 bases, with 15 bases separating them. Per germline, CDR1 MNHEY and CDR2 SVGAGI. The CDR3 sequence is 15 residues long. In nucleotides, the CDR3 is TGTGCCAGCAGAGGCGGGGGACATACCAATCAGCCCCAGCATTTT. Its translation: CASRGGGHTNQPQHF.

The J gene is TRBJ1-5, the V gene TRBV19; 9 bases are a match to TRBD1. There are 16 residues in the CDR3. Germline lookup yields CDR1 LNHDA and CDR2 SQIVND (reference sequence). J lost 3 bases, V lost 2 bases, and 5 bases had no gene match. CDR3 protein: CASSIRTGAINQPQHF. In nucleotides, the CDR3 is TGTGCCAGTAGTATAAGGACAGGGGCTATCAATCAGCCCCAGCATTTT. The full variable domain, in which reference TRBV19 and TRBJ1-5 provide the parts outside the CDR3, is DGGITQSPKYLFRKEGQNVTLSCEQNLNHDAMYWYRQDPGQGLRLIYYSQIVNDFQKGDIAEGYSVSREKKESFPLTVTSAQKNPTAFYLCASSIRTGAINQPQHFGDGTRLSIL.

The V gene is TRBV18, the J gene TRBJ2-7, with 7 bases that match TRBD1. Germline CDR1 KGHSH, CDR2 LQKENI. The ends lost 3 bases at V and 0 bases at J; junction bases unmatched: 8. The CDR3 spans 16 residues. CDR3 nucleotide sequence: TGTGCCAGCTCACCTTACAGGGGTAGGGGCTCCTACGAGCAGTACTTC. Amino acid sequence: CASSPYRGRGSYEQYF.

The chain is built from TRBV18 and TRBJ2-7; 7 bases agree with TRBD1. This CDR3 region has 14 residues. Per the germline V gene, CDR1 is KGHSH and CDR2 is LQKENI. V lost 0 bases to trimming and J lost 3 bases; unmatched junction nucleotides: 2. Written as DNA, the CDR3 is TGTGCCAGCTCACCACCATGGGACAGCTACGAGCAGTACTTC. Amino acid sequence: CASSPPWDSYEQYF.